The clone carrying this TCR beta chain was recorded many times. The target antigen is unknown. Germline V gene data show CDR1 as SGHAT and CDR2 as FQNNGV. J gave up 7 bases and V 0 bases, and 5 bases lay outside the gene matches. There are 15 residues in the CDR3. The data were obtained in a study of T cell repertoires in cytomegalovirus infection. Background on the study: An indication of both CMV infection and matching HLA type came from public TCR beta signatures.

TCRdb re-called the reads with MiXCR, one entry per CDR3 protein. The sample has 700,000 to 950,000 distinct CDR3 sequences; 32% are singletons. Whole-study results and caveats: The ex vivo response showed dominance by HLA-C-restricted CMV-specific TCR beta clonotypes. Cumulated frequencies of public TCR beta families served to identify carriers of CMV plus the relevant HLA.

The sequences come from cultured CD8+ T cells from PBMCs, collected from culture after CMV antigen stimulation. The clonotype comes from a human donor in good health (CMV status not recorded). Some clones in this sample may be carry-over from other donors' samples. The chain joins TRBV11-2 to TRBJ2-3; 9 positions agree with TRBD2. Written as DNA, the CDR3 is TGTGCCAGCAGCTTAGAGGCGGGGGGGCCTTATACGCAGTATTTT. This translates into CASSLEAGGPYTQYF.